The subject of this entry is one T cell receptor beta chain. These data belong to a study of PD-L1 blockade in urothelial cancer. The data were produced by immunoSEQ multiplex PCR, yet TCRdb's version contains in-frame clones alone and is incomplete. The data contain approximately 80,000 clones, 82% of them singletons. Germline lookup yields CDR1 LNHDA and CDR2 SQIVND (reference sequence). The CDR3 has 14 residues. J gave up 6 bases and V 3 bases, and 2 bases lay outside the gene matches. V is TRBV19 and J is TRBJ1-5; TRBD1 aligns across 10 bases. This sample comprised PBMCs, obtained around atezolizumab (anti-PD-L1) treatment. This clonotype was obtained from a man between 65 and 79 years old with urothelial cancer. CDR3 DNA: TGTGCCAGTAGTATTGGACAGGGGGGTCAGCCCCAGCATTTT. This translates into CASSIGQGGQPQHF.